This TCR beta chain is from a study of blood T cell repertoires in COVID-19. In the study overall: PBMCs, B-cell-depleted T cells, or T cells provided the cDNA or gDNA that made up the material.

The CDR3 consists of 16 residues. Germline CDR1 and CDR2: LNHDA and SQIVND (reference sequence). Trimming cost V 3 bases and J 7 bases; bases outside gene matches: 9. The table came from immunoSEQ multiplex PCR; TCRdb's copy has only in-frame clones and leaves some out. The sample records about 160,000 clones, under 90% being singletons. This clone was observed a single time. Sequencing was performed on peripheral blood. The TCR comes from a woman older than 75 with active or convalescent COVID-19. The genes are TRBV19 and TRBJ1-2, with TRBD1 matching over 12 bases. The CDR3 nucleotides read TGTGCCAGTAGTATGGGATGGGACAGGGGGCTAGGTGGCTACACCTTC. Amino acids: CASSMGWDRGLGGYTF. The whole variable domain, remainder taken from reference TRBV19 and TRBJ1-2, is DGGITQSPKYLFRKEGQNVTLSCEQNLNHDAMYWYRQDPGQGLRLIYYSQIVNDFQKGDIAEGYSVSREKKESFPLTVTSAQKNPTAFYLCASSMGWDRGLGGYTFGSGTRLTVV.